This T cell receptor (beta chain) was sequenced for a study of blood T cell repertoires in COVID-19. Study background: The origin of the acute and convalescent COVID-19 samples was the United States, Italy and Spain. PBMCs, B-cell-depleted T cells, or T cells provided the cDNA or gDNA that made up the material.

In the original analysis: Nucleated cell number was recorded as an estimate derived from reference gene primer amplification. Clones were sequenced by immunoSEQ multiplex PCR, and TCRdb holds only the in-frame ones, with some missing. That table furnishes V, J and clone size, whereas the DNA furnished D and trimming. In the table there are under 85,000 clones, around 80% of which are singletons. Trimming took off 1 base at V and 3 bases at J, with 13 bases between the two ends. The germline CDR1 and CDR2 sequences are LGHDT and YNNKEL (reference sequence). The CDR3 runs to 17 residues. The receptor comes from a man between 60 and 70 years old with active or convalescent COVID-19. The gene calls are TRBV3-1 (or the pseudogene TRBV3-2) and TRBJ1-6; tentatively, D is TRBD1 (6 bases). Sequenced material: peripheral blood. The CDR3 DNA sequence: TGTGCCAGCAGCCAAGCTACCGGGACATACTATAATTCACCCCTCCACTTT. Translating gives CASSQATGTYYNSPLHF.